These 26 T cell receptor beta chains originate from one sample sequenced in a study of blood T cells in healthy people across ages. Combining a sample-barcoded 5' primer with a J-beta primer mix, a second PCR ran for about 6 to 12 cycles. TCRdb used MiXCR to reprocess the 5' RACE reads, holding one entry per CDR3 protein. This sample carries 1.5 million to 2 million distinct CDR3 sequences, about 50% of them seen once, and the ten largest clones take over 2%. Sequenced input: blood. Receptors were obtained from a woman in her forties in good health.

As DNA, the CDR3 is TGTGCCAGCAGCTTAGTAGGGACAGGGGGGATGAAGACCCAGTACTTC. Its protein product is CASSLVGTGGMKTQYF. The V call is TRBV7-2, the J call TRBJ2-5; 11 positions match TRBD1. The V gene end was trimmed by 1 base and the J gene end by 6 bases; junction bases not matched to a gene: 7. The CDR3 runs 16 residues. In germline, CDR1 is SGHTA, CDR2 FQGNSA. Variable domain in full (rest from reference TRBV7-2 and TRBJ2-5): GAGVSQSPSNKVTEKGKDVELRCDPISGHTALYWYRQSLGQGLEFLIYFQGNSAPDKSGLPSDRFSAERTGGSVSTLTIQRTQQEDSAVYLCASSLVGTGGMKTQYFGPGTRLLVL.

To note about this clonotype: One end of the junction fails to match germline, which may point to a read error. CDR3 amino acids: CTSSVGGGSYEQYF. The CDR3 nucleotides read TGTACCAGCAGCGTAGGGGGAGGGTCCTACGAGCAGTACTTC. The chain couples TRBV9 to TRBJ2-7; possibly TRBD2 for D (7 bases). CDR3 size: 14 residues. Per the germline V gene, CDR1 is SGDLS and CDR2 is YYNGEE.

This clonotype was recorded a few times. The V call is TRBV20-1, the J call TRBJ2-5; D gene unclear. The CDR3 contains 14 residues. Germline V lookup: CDR1 DFQATT, CDR2 SNEGSKA (reference sequence). Trimming left V 8 bases short and J 2 bases short, with 18 bases between. CDR3 nucleotide sequence: TGCAGTCTCGGACGGAACACAATGCAAGAGACCCAGTACTTC. Protein sequence: CSLGRNTMQETQYF.

V gene TRBV12-3 or TRBV12-4 combines with J gene TRBJ2-1; D is unclear. The CDR3 consists of 11 residues. Trimming took off 6 bases at V and 12 bases at J, with 12 bases between the two ends. CDR3 protein: CASRDSLGQFF. The CDR3, as DNA: TGTGCCAGCAGGGATTCCCTGGGGCAGTTCTTC.

This clonotype was found a few times. This chain connects TRBV7-2 to TRBJ1-2; D ambiguous. Trimming removed 7 bases at V and 7 bases at J, with 10 bases between. Germline V gene lookup returns CDR1 SGHTA and CDR2 FQGNSA. This CDR3 has 11 residues. CDR3 loop: CASTSLLGYTF. CDR3 bases: TGTGCCAGCACGAGTTTACTTGGCTACACCTTC.

The chain is built from TRBV29-1 and TRBJ1-2; tentatively, D is TRBD1 (5 bases). Per germline, CDR1 SQVTM and CDR2 ANQGSEA. Trimming took 0 bases from V and 2 from J, leaving 13 bases between them. The CDR3 loop spans 15 amino acids. The CDR3 sequence: CSVEDPLTANYGYTF. The CDR3 bases are TGCAGCGTTGAAGATCCCCTGACAGCGAACTATGGCTACACCTTC.

This sequence joins TRBV27 and TRBJ1-2, with 10 nucleotides matching TRBD1. The V gene end was trimmed by 5 bases and the J gene end by 0 bases; junction bases not matched to a gene: 15. The CDR3 is made up of 19 amino acids. The V gene's germline CDR1 is MNHEY and CDR2 SMNVEV (reference sequence). This CDR3 reads CASSTWTGGKDGANYGYTF. The CDR3 DNA is TGTGCCAGCAGTACTTGGACAGGGGGGAAAGACGGAGCTAACTATGGCTACACCTTC.

The chain is built from TRBV5-1 and TRBJ2-5; a weak D match, TRBD1 (6 bases). V was shortened by 3 bases and J by 5 bases, with 23 bases between the two germline ends. This CDR3 is built from 17 residues. CDR1 is SGHRS and CDR2 is YFSETQ in the germline V gene. CDR3 sequence: CASSWGSRQGMRETQYF. In DNA, the CDR3 is TGCGCCAGCAGCTGGGGATCCCGCCAGGGGATGCGCGAGACCCAGTACTTC.

This clonotype has only one observation. This chain joins TRBV21-1 and TRBJ1-4; TRBD1 reflects the table's D call only, with no check against the DNA. TRBV21-1 is termed a pseudogene. The CDR3 runs 17 residues. The chain's CDR3 is CASSQTTQGRANEKLFF. The DNA of the CDR3 is TGTGCCAGCAGCCAAACGACACAGGGGAGGGCTAATGAAAAACTGTTTTTT.

The V gene is TRBV6-5, the J gene TRBJ1-6; D gene ambiguous. Germline lookup yields CDR1 MNHEY and CDR2 SVGAGI. The CDR3 loop spans 11 amino acids. V shed 8 bases and J shed 10 bases, with 9 bases lying between them. This chain's CDR3 is CASGTRSPLHF. CDR3 nucleotide sequence: TGTGCCAGCGGCACACGGTCACCCCTCCACTTT.

In this sample, this clonotype turned up a few times. The gene calls are TRBV18 and TRBJ2-7; 8 bases are shared with TRBD1. The CDR3 is made up of 15 amino acids. V lost 6 bases to trimming and J lost 3 bases; unmatched junction nucleotides: 10. Germline assignment: CDR1 KGHSH and CDR2 LQKENI. CDR3 bases: TGTGCCAGCTCCCCCGGGACAGGTGTCAACTACGAGCAGTACTTC. This sequence encodes CASSPGTGVNYEQYF.

This chain joins TRBV9 and TRBJ2-1, with unresolved D. Gene TRBJ2-7 matches the end of the DNA better, so the J call may be wrong. Germline V gives CDR1 SGDLS, CDR2 YYNGEE. CDR3 size: 13 residues. The CDR3 is CASSVGTYNEQYF. CDR3 nucleotides: TGTGCCAGCAGCGTAGGGACGTACAATGAGCAGTACTTC.

This clonotype came up a few times. The CDR3: CASSQDRGRVNTEAFF. Here the CDR3 DNA reads TGTGCCAGCAGCCAAGACAGGGGGCGAGTGAACACTGAAGCTTTCTTT. The chain has TRBV14 and TRBJ1-1; 8 nucleotides align to TRBD1. Trimming cost V 0 bases and J 0 bases; bases outside gene matches: 3. Looked up from germline, CDR1 is SGHDN and CDR2 is FVKESK. The CDR3 length is 16 residues.

This clonotype was seen a handful of times. The V call is TRBV28, the J call TRBJ2-1; unclear D gene. Trimming shortened V by 3 bases and J by 6 bases, and 15 bases separated the two germline ends. Germline CDR1 is MDHEN and CDR2 is SYDVKM. This CDR3 is 15 amino acids long. For the CDR3, the DNA is TGTGCCAGCAGTTTGTTTGCCCCGATGGCCAATGAGCAGTTCTTC. Amino acids: CASSLFAPMANEQFF.

V is TRBV20-1 and J is TRBJ2-5; no clear D gene. With 1 base removed from V and 7 bases from J, the gap between germline ends came to 7 bases. This CDR3 has 11 residues. Germline loops: CDR1 DFQATT, CDR2 SNEGSKA (reference sequence). This CDR3 reads CSARVVGTQYF. In DNA, the CDR3 is TGCAGTGCTAGAGTTGTTGGGACCCAGTACTTC.

This clonotype was observed a few times. The J gene is TRBJ2-3, the V gene TRBV4-3; TRBD1 aligns across 7 bases. The CDR3 has 17 residues. The ends lost 0 bases at V and 5 bases at J; junction bases unmatched: 11. The germline gives CDR1 LGHNA, CDR2 YSLEER. CDR3 in DNA: TGCGCCAGCAGCCAAGATTCCCCCGGGACAGTCCAAGATACGCAGTATTTT. Translation gives CASSQDSPGTVQDTQYF.

This clonotype showed up just a few times. The chain links TRBV7-2 to TRBJ2-7, with TRBD1 as a possible D gene (5 bases). The V end was cut by 5 bases, the J end by 4 bases, with 15 bases between. Per the germline V gene, CDR1 is SGHTA and CDR2 is FQGNSA. CDR3 length: 14 amino acids. CDR3 nucleotide sequence: TGTGCCAGCAGCCGAAACAAGGGGCCATACGAGCAGTACTTC. Its translation is CASSRNKGPYEQYF.

CDR3 nucleotides: TGCAGCGTTGAAGAGTTAGGGGGGGATAATGGCTACACCTTC. Its translation is CSVEELGGDNGYTF. This sequence joins TRBV29-1 and TRBJ1-2; tentative D call: TRBD1 (6 bases). Per the germline V gene, CDR1 is SQVTM and CDR2 is ANQGSEA. Trimming pared 0 bases from V and 6 bases from J, leaving 14 bases between. The CDR3 has 14 amino acids.

About this clonotype itself: The junction departs from germline at one end; a sequencing error may be responsible. The genes are TRBV6-6 and TRBJ2-5, with 8 bases identical to TRBD2. The germline gives CDR1 MNHNY, CDR2 SVGAGI (reference sequence). The CDR3 has 14 amino acids. CDR3 amino acids: CASSYSTSGEAQYF. DNA of the CDR3: TGTGCCAGCAGTTACTCTACTAGCGGAGAGGCCCAGTACTTC.

Concerning this clonotype itself: Since a much larger clone is just one base distant, this may be a read error. The CDR3 sequence: CAISEPSYGYTF. CDR3 in DNA: TGTGCCATCAGTGAGCCGAGCTATGGCTACACCTTC. The V and J genes are TRBV10-3 and TRBJ1-2; D ambiguous. V gave up 2 bases and J gave up 4 bases, with 5 bases separating them. The V gene's germline CDR1 is ENHRY and CDR2 SYGVKD. The CDR3 totals 12 residues.

This clonotype has only a few counts. The V call is TRBV28, the J call TRBJ2-7, with D possibly matching TRBD2 (6 bases). The germline V gene encodes CDR1 MDHEN and CDR2 SYDVKM. This CDR3 spans 19 amino acids. The V end lost 3 bases, the J end lost 7 bases, and 31 bases lay between the germline ends. CDR3 coding DNA: TGTGCCAGCAGTTTGGGTTCCGGGCTAGCGATAAGCTCCTACAATGAGCAGTACTTC. This sequence encodes CASSLGSGLAISSYNEQYF. The whole variable domain, remainder taken from reference TRBV28 and TRBJ2-7, is DVKVTQSSRYLVKRTGEKVFLECVQDMDHENMFWYRQDPGLGLRLIYFSYDVKMKEKGDIPEGYSVSREKKERFSLILESASTNQTSMYLCASSLGSGLAISSYNEQYFGPGTRLTVT.

The rearrangement uses TRBV7-2 and TRBJ1-1; TRBD1 is a possible D gene (6 bases). The CDR3 covers 14 residues. Trimming took off 5 bases at V and 4 bases at J, with 14 bases between the two ends. CDR1 is SGHTA and CDR2 is FQGNSA in the germline V gene. In DNA, the CDR3 is TGTGCCAGCAGCCCAGACAGGATCGGCACTGAAGCTTTCTTT. It translates to CASSPDRIGTEAFF.

This clonotype turned up a few times. The chain recombines TRBV20-1 with TRBJ2-1; TRBD2 agrees at 15 bases. The CDR3 consists of 15 residues. CDR1 is DFQATT and CDR2 is SNEGSKA in the germline V gene (reference sequence). V shed 3 bases, J shed 8 bases, and the junction held 5 bases outside the gene matches. CDR3 DNA sequence: TGCAGTGCTAGTCCGGGACTAGCGGGGGGCTATGAGCAGTTCTTC. Translating it yields CSASPGLAGGYEQFF.

V and J are TRBV2 and TRBJ2-4; no clear D. The J call could be wrong; TRBJ2-7 is a better fit for the DNA end. Germline V gene sequence: CDR1 SNHLY, CDR2 FYNNEI. CDR3 length: 14 residues. The CDR3 reads CASSEAESRCEQYF. The CDR3 DNA reads TGTGCCAGCAGTGAAGCTGAGAGTCGCTGCGAGCAGTACTTC.

Ten or more counts support this clonotype. The CDR3 coding sequence is TGTGCCAGCAGTTACCGACTACCCACAGATACGCAGTATTTT. Protein: CASSYRLPTDTQYF. J is TRBJ2-3 and V is TRBV6-5; possibly TRBD2 for D (5 bases). Trimming cost V 2 bases and J 2 bases, with 8 bases left between them. The CDR3 has 14 amino acids. CDR1 and CDR2 (germline): MNHEY, SVGAGI.

As to this clonotype: The junction departs from germline at one end; a sequencing error may be responsible. The DNA for the CDR3 is TGTGCCAGCAGTGAACAGAAAGAGACCCTGTACTTC. Protein sequence: CASSEQKETLYF. This chain joins TRBV6-1 and TRBJ2-5; D remains ambiguous. The CDR3 is made up of 12 amino acids. Germline loops: CDR1 MNHNS, CDR2 SASEGT.